This T cell receptor (beta chain) was captured in a study of T cell responses to AZD1222 COVID-19 vaccine. TCRdb keeps only in-frame clones here, not all; method: immunoSEQ multiplex PCR. The sample records roughly 150,000 clones, roughly 90% being singletons. Trimming pared 1 base from V and 4 bases from J, leaving 8 bases between. The CDR3 contains 15 residues. CDR1 is SGHDN, CDR2 FVKESK, per germline. The count of this clone is one. The sequence was obtained from an adult who received the AZD1222 COVID-19 vaccine. This chain uses TRBV14 with TRBJ2-6, with a possible D match to TRBD1 (6 bases). Sample: peripheral blood, taken 28 days after the second AZD1222 dose. CDR3 nucleotides: TGTGCCAGCAGCCAAGCAGGGGCCGGGGCCAACGTCCTGACTTTC. This translates into CASSQAGAGANVLTF.